The rows below give T cell receptor beta chains drawn from one sample of a study of blood T cells in healthy people across ages. One entry per CDR3 protein, called by TCRdb with MiXCR from the 5' RACE reads. The sample carries roughly 800,000 distinct CDR3 sequences, roughly 34% recorded once. Specimen: blood. Receptor source: a man aged 18 to 29 in good health. CDR3s include the opening cysteine and the closing phenylalanine or tryptophan. The D gene is left open where the match is weak. Clone size is shown for a subset of rows, as once, few, many or a class of expanded clone.

V: TRBV4-2; size: many; J: TRBJ1-2; D: -; CDR3: CASSQEVDSYGYTF
V: TRBV5-1; size: -; J: TRBJ2-3; D: -; CDR3: CASSLVPDSTSTDTQYF
V: TRBV9; size: -; J: TRBJ2-1; D: TRBD2; CDR3: CASSVSGTGNNEQFF
V: TRBV20-1; size: -; J: TRBJ1-1; D: -; CDR3: CSARERGNTEAFF
V: TRBV5-1; size: -; J: TRBJ1-1; D: -; CDR3: CASSPARPHGLNTEAFF
V: TRBV6-6; size: -; J: TRBJ1-5; D: -; CDR3: CASILGEGQPQHF
V: TRBV12-3/TRBV12-4; size: -; J: TRBJ2-3; D: TRBD1; CDR3: CASSPIGQGASDAQYF
V: TRBV5-1; size: many; J: TRBJ2-5; D: TRBD1; CDR3: CASSLRDRALETQYF
V: TRBV4-1; size: -; J: TRBJ1-1; D: -; CDR3: CASSQTNTEAFF
V: TRBV29-1; size: many; J: TRBJ2-1; D: -; CDR3: CSVEDSYNEQFF
V: TRBV12-3/TRBV12-4; size: -; J: TRBJ2-1; D: TRBD2; CDR3: CASSLYGGTINEQFF
V: TRBV4-2; size: -; J: TRBJ2-1; D: -; CDR3: CASSQPLGVEQFF
V: TRBV6-2/TRBV6-3; size: few; J: TRBJ1-2; D: -; CDR3: CASSLADYGYTF
V: TRBV20-1; size: few; J: TRBJ1-5; D: TRBD1; CDR3: CSAAEAGGVQPQHF
V: TRBV7-2; size: -; J: TRBJ2-5; D: -; CDR3: CASSFESGGAYF
V: TRBV7-2; size: -; J: TRBJ1-2; D: -; CDR3: CASSLSPQGTYGYTF
V: TRBV7-9; size: -; J: TRBJ1-1; D: -; CDR3: CASSSRGGVRGERNTEAFF
V: TRBV15; size: few; J: TRBJ1-6; D: -; CDR3: CATSRAGQPLNSPLHF
V: TRBV10-3; size: many; J: TRBJ2-3; D: -; CDR3: CAISESMADTQYF
V: TRBV5-1; size: -; J: TRBJ2-5; D: -; CDR3: CASSPGASEGRETQYF
V: TRBV20-1; size: -; J: TRBJ1-2; D: -; CDR3: CSARVQSYGYTF
V: TRBV25-1; size: -; J: TRBJ2-1; D: TRBD2; CDR3: CAADKSGGANEQFF
V: TRBV30; size: -; J: TRBJ2-7; D: -; CDR3: CARRSPGDSYEQYF
V: TRBV12-3/TRBV12-4; size: many; J: TRBJ2-7; D: TRBD2; CDR3: CASSVGGEQYF
V: TRBV5-1; size: many; J: TRBJ1-2; D: TRBD1; CDR3: CASSLAQDRAVDGYTF
V: TRBV12-3/TRBV12-4; size: many; J: TRBJ1-2; D: -; CDR3: CASRSFGVGGGGYTF
V: TRBV7-2; size: -; J: TRBJ2-3; D: TRBD2; CDR3: CASSLGLAGGLKTDTQYF
V: TRBV5-5; size: few; J: TRBJ1-6; D: -; CDR3: CASSFGPDYNSPLHF
V: TRBV30; size: few; J: TRBJ1-1; D: -; CDR3: CASYGLGVEKAFF
V: TRBV14; size: -; J: TRBJ1-1; D: -; CDR3: CASSQERGTRAFF
V: TRBV28; size: -; J: TRBJ2-1; D: -; CDR3: CASSRQTRRYNEQFF
V: TRBV4-1; size: few; J: TRBJ1-2; D: -; CDR3: CASSQDPSSNYGYTF
V: TRBV20-1; size: -; J: TRBJ2-2; D: TRBD1; CDR3: CSARDFVQGFTGELFF
V: TRBV6-1; size: once; J: TRBJ2-7; D: -; CDR3: CASSEKETYEQYF
V: TRBV20-1; size: -; J: TRBJ1-1; D: -; CDR3: CSAPRGGGTGNTEAFF
V: TRBV3-1; size: -; J: TRBJ1-4; D: -; CDR3: CASSQGADYGEKLFF
V: TRBV27; size: -; J: TRBJ2-3; D: -; CDR3: CASGGFSTDTQYF
V: TRBV13; size: once; J: TRBJ2-7; D: TRBD1; CDR3: CASSLLRDRLSLLRYEQYF
V: TRBV7-9; size: -; J: TRBJ1-2; D: -; CDR3: CVSSAGGRAGYTF
V: TRBV15; size: -; J: TRBJ1-1; D: -; CDR3: CGTSRDRRTEAFF
V: TRBV12-3/TRBV12-4; size: -; J: -; D: TRBD2; CDR3: CASKEAGGQETQFF
V: TRBV28; size: -; J: TRBJ1-3; D: -; CDR3: CASIPPVRLRNREGNTIYF
V: TRBV4-1; size: many; J: TRBJ2-3; D: TRBD1; CDR3: CASRGTGLPSTDTQYF
V: TRBV11-2; size: -; J: TRBJ2-2; D: TRBD2; CDR3: CATEERGSNTGELFF
V: TRBV20-1; size: few; J: TRBJ2-5; D: -; CDR3: CSASPDEETQYF
V: TRBV28; size: few; J: TRBJ1-5; D: TRBD1; CDR3: CASRSTGGRRQPQHF
V: TRBV6-5; size: few; J: TRBJ1-1; D: -; CDR3: CAVKRDTEAFF
V: TRBV11-1; size: -; J: TRBJ1-1; D: TRBD1; CDR3: CASSLYRLVPEQGAPRMNTEAFF
V: TRBV5-1; size: few; J: TRBJ2-7; D: TRBD2; CDR3: CASSSKIGGEQYF
V: TRBV7-2; size: many; J: TRBJ2-5; D: -; CDR3: CASRIGETQYF
V: TRBV12-3/TRBV12-4; size: -; J: TRBJ2-7; D: -; CDR3: CASSLLVDAYEQYF
V: TRBV6-6; size: -; J: TRBJ1-1; D: -; CDR3: CASRQQGSDTEAFF
V: TRBV20-1; size: few; J: TRBJ1-2; D: -; CDR3: CSASVPRGYTF
V: TRBV2; size: -; J: TRBJ2-7; D: -; CDR3: CASCAAAGTLEQYF
V: TRBV12-3/TRBV12-4; size: -; J: TRBJ1-2; D: TRBD1; CDR3: CASTLTRQGVRNGYTF
V: TRBV3-1; size: few; J: TRBJ1-4; D: -; CDR3: CASSQVSGNEKLFF
V: TRBV20-1; size: few; J: TRBJ2-1; D: TRBD2; CDR3: CSARDTGTGTRSSYNEQFF
V: TRBV7-9; size: -; J: TRBJ2-1; D: -; CDR3: CASSLAGSRSSYNEQFF
V: TRBV4-3; size: -; J: TRBJ2-1; D: TRBD2; CDR3: CARSLWTSGGHEQFF
V: TRBV20-1; size: -; J: TRBJ1-4; D: TRBD1; CDR3: CSASERGPGEKLFF